The clone carrying this T cell receptor beta chain was seen more than once but under ten times. Followed over time, Seattle patients had been enrolled while infection was active. The record originates from a study of blood T cell repertoires in COVID-19. About the study: Specimens from acute and convalescent COVID-19 originated in the United States, Italy and Spain. T cells, B-cell-depleted T cells, or PBMCs provided the cDNA or gDNA that served as material.

In the original analysis: Estimated nucleated cell counts came from reference gene primer amplification. Method: immunoSEQ multiplex PCR; TCRdb's copy keeps in-frame clones and lacks some. The V and J calls and clone size were taken over from that table, and D and trimming were inferred from the DNA. The sample includes approximately 300,000 clones, more than 80% of them seen just once. CDR1 LGHDT and CDR2 YNNKEL come from the germline V gene (reference sequence). CDR3 size: 15 residues. Trimming shortened V by 2 bases and J by 4 bases, and 14 bases separated the two germline ends. Sequenced: peripheral blood. The clonotype originates from a woman aged 30 to 39 with COVID-19, enrolled during active disease. The rearrangement joins TRBV3-1 (or the pseudogene TRBV3-2) to TRBJ1-2, with D possibly being TRBD1 (6 bases). The CDR3 sequence: CASSQTDRPSYGYTF. CDR3 DNA: TGTGCCAGCAGCCAAACTGACAGGCCCTCCTATGGCTACACCTTC.